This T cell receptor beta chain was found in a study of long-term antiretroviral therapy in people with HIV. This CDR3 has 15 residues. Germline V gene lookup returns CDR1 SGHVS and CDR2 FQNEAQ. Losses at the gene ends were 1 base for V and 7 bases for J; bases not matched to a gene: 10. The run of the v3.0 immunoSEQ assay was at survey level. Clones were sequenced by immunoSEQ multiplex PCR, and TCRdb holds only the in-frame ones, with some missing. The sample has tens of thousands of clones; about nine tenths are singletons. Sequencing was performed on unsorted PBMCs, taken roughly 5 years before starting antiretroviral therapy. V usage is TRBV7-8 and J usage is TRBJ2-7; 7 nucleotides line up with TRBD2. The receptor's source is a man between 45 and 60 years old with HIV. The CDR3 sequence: CASSLDLVLAREQYF. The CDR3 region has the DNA TGTGCCAGCAGCTTAGACCTCGTACTAGCGAGGGAGCAGTACTTC.